This T cell receptor beta chain derives from a study of T cell responses to AZD1222 COVID-19 vaccine. Produced via immunoSEQ multiplex PCR; TCRdb's table is partial and in-frame only. This sample has about 100,000 clones, with around 86% found just once. After removal of 1 base from V and 1 base from J, the junction contained 7 bases not matched to a gene. The V gene's germline CDR1 is ENHRY and CDR2 SYGVKD. CDR3 length: 17 amino acids. The source of this sequence is an adult who received the MenACWY meningococcal vaccine as a control. Sequencing was performed on peripheral blood, taken 28 days after the second dose of the MenACWY control vaccine. The chain combines TRBV10-3 with TRBJ1-5, with 7 bases identical to TRBD1. Written as DNA, the CDR3 is TGTGCCATCAGTGAGTATGACAGGGCCAGGAGCAATCAGCCCCAGCATTTT. Its translation is CAISEYDRARSNQPQHF.